This TCR beta chain was identified during a study of blood T cell repertoires in COVID-19. Overall study context: The United States, Italy and Spain supplied acute and convalescent COVID-19 samples.

The assay was immunoSEQ multiplex PCR, and TCRdb's table has in-frame clones only and misses some. The sample gives 180,000 or so clones, around 81% of which show up once; approximately 11% is in the top ten. Recruited during active infection, patients (from Seattle) were subsequently followed longitudinally. Germline CDR1 and CDR2: SGDLS and YYNGEE. J gave up 5 bases and V 2 bases, and 4 bases lay outside the gene matches. This CDR3 spans 16 amino acids. Source material: peripheral blood. The TCR sequence derives from a woman aged 40-49 years with COVID-19, enrolled during active disease. V and J are TRBV9 and TRBJ2-5, with 15 bases identical to TRBD2. CDR3 residues: CASSVGLAGGFETQYF. CDR3 nucleotides: TGTGCCAGCAGCGTCGGACTAGCGGGGGGGTTTGAGACCCAGTACTTC.